This T cell receptor (beta chain) originates from a study of T-cell memory formation after mild COVID-19. CDR1 and CDR2 (germline): SGHRS, YFSETQ. CDR3 length: 14 amino acids. V dropped 3 bases and J dropped 6; count of bases not matched to a gene: 6. Via MiXCR, TCRdb re-called the 5' RACE reads, giving one row per CDR3 protein. The table includes around 340,000 distinct CDR3 sequences, approximately 14% detected once. The clonotype was recovered from a young man who had mild COVID-19 (a few samples of this study predate the infection). Cell type and time point are not known. The rearrangement links TRBV5-1 to TRBJ1-1; 9 nucleotides align to TRBD1. The sample consisted of PBMCs or a T cell subset sorted from them (not recorded which). Here the CDR3 reads CASSWTGDRSEAFF. The CDR3 nucleotides read TGCGCCAGCAGCTGGACAGGGGATAGGTCTGAAGCTTTCTTT.